Listed below are T cell receptor beta chains from one sample, sequenced in a study of CD4+ T cells in melanoma. Method: immunoSEQ multiplex PCR; TCRdb's copy keeps in-frame clones and lacks some. The repertoire consists of about 140,000 clones, with about nine tenths occurring once and the leading ten covering 1.5% to 1.7%. The source is a human donor with melanoma. The CDR3 runs from the conserved cysteine through the conserved F or W. The D gene is left open where the match is weak. Not all rows give a size; the values are once, few, many and, for expanded clones, a class.

J gene,V gene,clone size,D gene,CDR3 DNA,CDR3 protein
TRBJ2-2,TRBV7-8,-,-,TGTGCCAGCAGCTCTGGGCAGGGGGGCCGCGGCGGGGAGCTGTTTTTT,CASSSGQGGRGGELFF
TRBJ2-7,TRBV13,-,TRBD1,TGTGCCAGCAGCTTAGGCAGGGGACAGGGAGGGCAGTACTTC,CASSLGRGQGGQYF
TRBJ2-7,TRBV10-3,-,-,TGTGCCATCAGTGAGCACCCAGGCAGTTCCTACGAGCAGTACTTC,CAISEHPGSSYEQYF
TRBJ2-6,TRBV6-5,-,-,TGTGCCAGCAGCGCAGTATTCTCTGGGGCCAACGTCCTGACTTTC,CASSAVFSGANVLTF
TRBJ2-3,TRBV5-6,-,-,TGTGCCAGCAGCGGAACCGGGACCCCCGAGAATACGCAGTATTTT,CASSGTGTPENTQYF
TRBJ1-6,TRBV4-2,-,-,TGTGCCAGCAGCTTAACTGGCAGCTCCTATAATTCACCCCTCCACTTT,CASSLTGSSYNSPLHF
TRBJ2-2,TRBV30,-,TRBD2,TGTGCCTGGGCAACTAGCGGGGGGGCCTGGGAGCTGTTTTTT,CAWATSGGAWELFF
TRBJ2-7,TRBV7-6,-,-,TGTGCCAGCAGCTTAGCGGCGCAAGGCTACGAGCAGTACTTC,CASSLAAQGYEQYF
TRBJ1-5,TRBV5-1,once,-,TGCGCCAGCAGCTTGGGGGTGGGTGATCAGCCCCAGCATTTT,CASSLGVGDQPQHF
TRBJ2-3,TRBV5-8,-,TRBD2,TGTGCCAGCAGCTTCTCCGTCGCGGGGGGCCCAACAGATACGCAGTATTTT,CASSFSVAGGPTDTQYF
TRBJ1-2,TRBV5-1,-,-,TGCGCCAGCAGCGGGCAACAGGGTGGAGACTATGGCTACACCTTC,CASSGQQGGDYGYTF
TRBJ2-5,TRBV7-9,-,-,TGTGCCAGCAGCTTAGATGTAGGACCCCCGGAGACCCAGTACTTC,CASSLDVGPPETQYF
TRBJ1-5,TRBV18,few,-,TGTGCCAGCTCACCGGGGGGGGATCAGCCCCAGCATTTT,CASSPGGDQPQHF
TRBJ2-5,TRBV7-3,-,-,TGTGCCAGCAGGCCCGGAATTGGGGGACAAGAGACCCAGTACTTC,CASRPGIGGQETQYF
TRBJ1-1,TRBV14,-,-,TGTGCCAGCAGCCAACCCAGAGTGACAGACTTTAACACTGAAGCTTTCTTT,CASSQPRVTDFNTEAFF
TRBJ2-3,TRBV7-9,-,TRBD2,TGTGCCAGCAGCTCCAGACTAGCGGGGGGGTTAGATACGCAGTATTTT,CASSSRLAGGLDTQYF
TRBJ2-3,TRBV6-1,-,TRBD2,TGTGCCAGCAGTGTCCAGCGGGGGAGCACAGATACGCAGTATTTT,CASSVQRGSTDTQYF
TRBJ2-5,TRBV2,-,-,TGTGCCAGCAGTGAACCGGCCCATGGGGCCCAGTACTTC,CASSEPAHGAQYF
TRBJ2-3,TRBV5-4,-,-,TGTGCCAGCAGCGCAGGGGGGGCCCGCACAGATACGCAGTATTTT,CASSAGGARTDTQYF
TRBJ2-1,TRBV11-3,few,-,TGTGCCAGCAGCCCCCGGGGCTACAATGAGCAGTTCTTC,CASSPRGYNEQFF
TRBJ2-3,TRBV18,-,TRBD1,TGTGCCAGCAGAACCGGGACAGGGGGCCAAGATACGCAGTATTTT,CASRTGTGGQDTQYF
TRBJ1-5,TRBV5-1,-,TRBD1,TGCGCCAGCAGCCTAGGGACAGGGGATCAGCCCCAGCATTTT,CASSLGTGDQPQHF
TRBJ2-5,TRBV18,-,-,TGTGCCAGCTCACCCACGATAGAGCAAGAGACCCAGTACTTC,CASSPTIEQETQYF
TRBJ2-7,TRBV9,-,TRBD1,TGTGCCAGCAGCGTAGGGGGACCCGGGACAGGGGACGAGCAGTACTTC,CASSVGGPGTGDEQYF
TRBJ1-1,TRBV6-6,-,-,TGTGCCAGCAGTGGGGCCCGGGACACCTTTGAAGCTTTCTTT,CASSGARDTFEAFF
TRBJ1-2,TRBV2,-,-,TGTGCCAGCAGCGTTCACAGGACCCCAAACTATGGCTACACCTTC,CASSVHRTPNYGYTF
TRBJ2-7,TRBV7-9,-,TRBD1,TGTGCCAGCAGCCTTCAGACAGGGATCTACGAGCAGTACTTC,CASSLQTGIYEQYF
TRBJ1-2,TRBV7-9,-,TRBD1,TGTGCCAGCACCAGGGGGGCTAACTATGGCTACACCTTC,CASTRGANYGYTF
TRBJ1-1,TRBV5-1,-,TRBD1,TGCGCCAGCAGCTTGCTCCCAGGGGGATTGAACACTGAAGCTTTCTTT,CASSLLPGGLNTEAFF
TRBJ1-1,TRBV29-1,-,TRBD1,TGCAGCGTTGCGGACAGGGTTACTGCAGGAGCTTTCTTT,CSVADRVTAGAFF
TRBJ1-3,TRBV2,-,-,TGTGCCAGCAGTATTATGGGAGGAAACACCATATATTTT,CASSIMGGNTIYF
TRBJ1-3,TRBV6-5,-,-,TGTGCCAGCAGTTACGGCGTCTTCCACTCTGGAAACACCATATATTTT,CASSYGVFHSGNTIYF
TRBJ1-5,TRBV11-3,-,TRBD1,TGTGCCAGCAGCTTAGGGACAGGGGTCGGGCAGCCCCAGCATTTT,CASSLGTGVGQPQHF
TRBJ1-5,TRBV29-1,-,TRBD1,TGCAGCGTTGCACGGGGACAGGCTCAGCCCCAGCATTTT,CSVARGQAQPQHF
TRBJ2-3,TRBV7-7,-,-,TGTGCTAGCAGCTTAGACCGGGAGCGTACGCAGTATTTT,CASSLDRERTQYF
TRBJ1-6,TRBV18,-,-,TGTGCCAGCTCACCAGCTCTGGTGCCGTCAAATAATTCACCCCTCCACTTT,CASSPALVPSNNSPLHF
TRBJ2-7,TRBV19,few,-,TGTGCCAGTGGTAATGTACGGGGTAATTCCTACGAGCAGTACTTC,CASGNVRGNSYEQYF
TRBJ2-7,TRBV13,-,TRBD1,TGTGCCAGCAGCATGGACAGGACCTACGAGCAGTACTTC,CASSMDRTYEQYF
TRBJ1-1,TRBV5-1,-,-,TGCGCCAGCAGCCCTACGGTCGACACTGAAGCTTTCTTT,CASSPTVDTEAFF
TRBJ2-2,TRBV5-1,-,-,TGCGCCAGCAGCTACTATGGACAGCCGAACACCGGGGAGCTGTTTTTT,CASSYYGQPNTGELFF
TRBJ2-5,TRBV30,-,TRBD1,TGTGCCTGGGGACAGGGGATCCAAGAGACCCAGTACTTC,CAWGQGIQETQYF